The rows below give T cell receptor beta chains drawn from one sample of a study of T cells after yellow fever vaccination. TCRdb processed the 5' RACE reads anew with MiXCR; each CDR3 protein has one entry. The table has nearly 550,000 distinct CDR3 sequences, about 19% seen once. The material sequenced was PBMCs, taken 15 days after the yellow fever booster vaccination. The receptor source for this set is a man between 25 and 39 years old who received the YFV17D yellow fever vaccine. The CDR3 runs from the conserved cysteine through the conserved F or W. The order of the fields is CDR3 protein, CDR3 DNA, D gene, clone size, J gene, V gene. D genes are given only for firm matches. The size entry is marked missing in some rows and otherwise reads once, few, many or a size class.

cdr3_aa: CASGPFQAGTGELFF; cdr3_nt: TGCGCCAGCGGCCCCTTCCAGGCAGGGACCGGGGAGCTGTTTTTT; d_call: NA; clone_size: NA; j_call: TRBJ2-2; v_call: TRBV5-1
cdr3_aa: CASSHQLAGGDNEQFF; cdr3_nt: TGCGCCAGCAGCCACCAACTAGCGGGAGGGGACAATGAGCAGTTCTTC; d_call: TRBD2; clone_size: few; j_call: TRBJ2-1; v_call: TRBV4-3
cdr3_aa: CASSFEGFEQFF; cdr3_nt: TGTGCCAGCAGTTTTGAAGGGTTTGAGCAGTTCTTC; d_call: NA; clone_size: NA; j_call: TRBJ2-1; v_call: TRBV12-3/TRBV12-4
cdr3_aa: CSVRGELDEQFF; cdr3_nt: TGCAGCGTACGGGGAGAATTGGATGAGCAGTTCTTC; d_call: NA; clone_size: few; j_call: TRBJ2-1; v_call: TRBV29-1
cdr3_aa: CASSLALGDEQFF; cdr3_nt: TGTGCCAGCAGCTTAGCGCTGGGAGATGAGCAGTTCTTC; d_call: NA; clone_size: few; j_call: TRBJ2-1; v_call: TRBV7-8
cdr3_aa: CATEVGELFF; cdr3_nt: TGTGCCACCGAGGTTGGGGAGCTGTTTTTT; d_call: NA; clone_size: NA; j_call: TRBJ2-2; v_call: TRBV7-2
cdr3_aa: CASSLEARGQLAKNIQYF; cdr3_nt: TGTGCCAGCAGCTTAGAGGCGCGGGGACAGTTAGCCAAAAACATTCAGTACTTC; d_call: NA; clone_size: few; j_call: TRBJ2-4; v_call: TRBV11-2
cdr3_aa: CASTPRDRVGEQFF; cdr3_nt: TGCGCCAGCACACCAAGGGACAGGGTCGGTGAGCAGTTCTTC; d_call: TRBD1; clone_size: few; j_call: TRBJ2-1; v_call: TRBV4-1
cdr3_aa: CASSLGGRNQPQHF; cdr3_nt: TGCGCCAGCAGCTTAGGGGGTCGCAATCAGCCCCAGCATTTT; d_call: NA; clone_size: NA; j_call: TRBJ1-5; v_call: TRBV5-1
cdr3_aa: CASSPSEAYNEQFF; cdr3_nt: TGTGCCAGCTCACCATCGGAGGCCTACAATGAGCAGTTCTTC; d_call: NA; clone_size: NA; j_call: TRBJ2-1; v_call: TRBV18
cdr3_aa: CASSWSGQETQYF; cdr3_nt: TGTGCCAGCAGCTGGAGTGGGCAAGAGACCCAGTACTTC; d_call: NA; clone_size: many; j_call: TRBJ2-5; v_call: TRBV7-2
cdr3_aa: CASSTGTAEELFF; cdr3_nt: TGCGCCAGCAGCACCGGGACGGCCGAGGAGCTGTTTTTT; d_call: NA; clone_size: NA; j_call: TRBJ2-2; v_call: TRBV5-1
cdr3_aa: CASRPTDLYEQYF; cdr3_nt: TGTGCCAGCAGGCCCACGGATCTCTACGAGCAGTACTTC; d_call: NA; clone_size: NA; j_call: TRBJ2-7; v_call: TRBV27
cdr3_aa: CASSPVGAGNEQFF; cdr3_nt: TGTGCCAGCAGTCCCGTCGGGGCAGGGAATGAGCAGTTCTTC; d_call: NA; clone_size: NA; j_call: TRBJ2-1; v_call: TRBV7-8
cdr3_aa: CSATGGFIAGELFF; cdr3_nt: TGCAGTGCTACAGGGGGCTTTATCGCCGGGGAGCTGTTTTTT; d_call: TRBD1; clone_size: few; j_call: TRBJ2-2; v_call: TRBV20-1
cdr3_aa: CASSLGSREAQFF; cdr3_nt: TGTGCCAGCAGCTTAGGCTCCCGGGAGGCGCAGTTCTTC; d_call: TRBD2; clone_size: few; j_call: TRBJ2-1; v_call: TRBV7-2
cdr3_aa: CASSQFQGDTQYF; cdr3_nt: TGCGCCAGCAGCCAGTTCCAGGGAGATACGCAGTATTTT; d_call: NA; clone_size: few; j_call: TRBJ2-3; v_call: TRBV5-1
cdr3_aa: CASSFNTQYF; cdr3_nt: TGTGCCAGCAGTTTCAATACGCAGTATTTT; d_call: NA; clone_size: many; j_call: TRBJ2-3; v_call: TRBV25-1
cdr3_aa: CASTTDLGETQYF; cdr3_nt: TGTGCCAGCACCACAGACCTGGGAGAGACCCAGTACTTC; d_call: NA; clone_size: NA; j_call: TRBJ2-5; v_call: TRBV9
cdr3_aa: CASSWRQGEKLFF; cdr3_nt: TGTGCCAGCAGTTGGCGCCAGGGTGAAAAACTGTTTTTT; d_call: NA; clone_size: few; j_call: TRBJ1-4; v_call: TRBV6-5
cdr3_aa: CASSGGPPYEQYF; cdr3_nt: TGTGCCAGCAGTGGCGGGCCGCCCTACGAGCAGTACTTC; d_call: NA; clone_size: NA; j_call: TRBJ2-7; v_call: TRBV28
cdr3_aa: CASRSRFGSGSVAYEQYF; cdr3_nt: TGTGCCAGCAGATCTAGGTTTGGTAGCGGGAGTGTCGCCTACGAGCAGTACTTC; d_call: TRBD2; clone_size: NA; j_call: TRBJ2-7; v_call: TRBV2
cdr3_aa: CASSLKGSNQPQHF; cdr3_nt: TGTGCCAGCAGCTTAAAGGGGTCGAATCAGCCCCAGCATTTT; d_call: NA; clone_size: NA; j_call: TRBJ1-5; v_call: TRBV7-9
cdr3_aa: CASSTTSGRKRTYEQYF; cdr3_nt: TGTGCCAGCAGCACTACTAGCGGGAGAAAGAGGACCTACGAGCAGTACTTC; d_call: NA; clone_size: NA; j_call: TRBJ2-7; v_call: TRBV21-1
cdr3_aa: CASREGYNSPLHF; cdr3_nt: TGCGCCAGCAGGGAAGGATATAATTCACCCCTCCACTTT; d_call: NA; clone_size: NA; j_call: TRBJ1-6; v_call: TRBV4-1
cdr3_aa: CATSDRGLASTDTQYF; cdr3_nt: TGTGCCACCAGTGATCGAGGACTAGCGAGCACAGATACGCAGTATTTT; d_call: TRBD2; clone_size: NA; j_call: TRBJ2-3; v_call: TRBV24-1
cdr3_aa: CASSLAIRLADTQYF; cdr3_nt: TGTGCCAGCAGCTTAGCTATACGGCTCGCAGATACGCAGTATTTT; d_call: NA; clone_size: few; j_call: TRBJ2-3; v_call: TRBV7-8
cdr3_aa: CASYNGLAGAGEQFF; cdr3_nt: TGCGCCAGCTACAATGGACTAGCGGGAGCGGGTGAGCAGTTCTTC; d_call: TRBD2; clone_size: few; j_call: TRBJ2-1; v_call: TRBV5-1
cdr3_aa: CASSQPRDTQYF; cdr3_nt: TGTGCCAGCAGCCAACCAAGGGATACGCAGTATTTT; d_call: NA; clone_size: few; j_call: TRBJ2-3; v_call: TRBV14
cdr3_aa: CASSLAWASEQYF; cdr3_nt: TGTGCCAGCAGCTTAGCGTGGGCGAGCGAGCAGTACTTC; d_call: NA; clone_size: few; j_call: TRBJ2-7; v_call: TRBV7-2
cdr3_aa: CASSADVRGVVEQYF; cdr3_nt: TGTGCCAGCAGCGCCGACGTACGAGGGGTGGTGGAGCAGTACTTC; d_call: NA; clone_size: few; j_call: TRBJ2-7; v_call: TRBV9
cdr3_aa: CASSYRGGLETQYF; cdr3_nt: TGTGCCAGCAGTTACCGGGGCGGATTAGAGACCCAGTACTTC; d_call: NA; clone_size: few; j_call: TRBJ2-5; v_call: TRBV6-5